This T cell receptor (beta chain) was captured in a study of human T cells and chemical hapten exposure. Described time point: pre-sensitization, week 0. Regarding treatment: therapeutic diphenylcyclopropenone sensitization with weekly scalp DPC. Unmatched junction bases numbered 1, after V lost 4 bases and J lost 1 base. Germline loops: CDR1 SNHLY, CDR2 FYNNEI. The CDR3 runs to 14 residues. This clonotype was observed a handful of times. MiXCR was run by TCRdb on the RACE reads, yielding one entry per CDR3 protein. The sample lists over 300,000 distinct CDR3 sequences; 5% to 6.5% were seen once. The receptor's source is a woman aged 50 to 60 with alopecia areata. Some clones in this sample may be carry-over from other donors' samples. The V call is TRBV2, the J call TRBJ1-1; 9 bases fit TRBD1. The sequenced sample was whole blood, obtained in connection with sensitization to the hapten diphenylcyclopropenone (DPC). The CDR3 loop is CASSGTGANTEAFF. CDR3 bases: TGTGCCAGCAGTGGGACAGGGGCGAACACTGAAGCTTTCTTT.